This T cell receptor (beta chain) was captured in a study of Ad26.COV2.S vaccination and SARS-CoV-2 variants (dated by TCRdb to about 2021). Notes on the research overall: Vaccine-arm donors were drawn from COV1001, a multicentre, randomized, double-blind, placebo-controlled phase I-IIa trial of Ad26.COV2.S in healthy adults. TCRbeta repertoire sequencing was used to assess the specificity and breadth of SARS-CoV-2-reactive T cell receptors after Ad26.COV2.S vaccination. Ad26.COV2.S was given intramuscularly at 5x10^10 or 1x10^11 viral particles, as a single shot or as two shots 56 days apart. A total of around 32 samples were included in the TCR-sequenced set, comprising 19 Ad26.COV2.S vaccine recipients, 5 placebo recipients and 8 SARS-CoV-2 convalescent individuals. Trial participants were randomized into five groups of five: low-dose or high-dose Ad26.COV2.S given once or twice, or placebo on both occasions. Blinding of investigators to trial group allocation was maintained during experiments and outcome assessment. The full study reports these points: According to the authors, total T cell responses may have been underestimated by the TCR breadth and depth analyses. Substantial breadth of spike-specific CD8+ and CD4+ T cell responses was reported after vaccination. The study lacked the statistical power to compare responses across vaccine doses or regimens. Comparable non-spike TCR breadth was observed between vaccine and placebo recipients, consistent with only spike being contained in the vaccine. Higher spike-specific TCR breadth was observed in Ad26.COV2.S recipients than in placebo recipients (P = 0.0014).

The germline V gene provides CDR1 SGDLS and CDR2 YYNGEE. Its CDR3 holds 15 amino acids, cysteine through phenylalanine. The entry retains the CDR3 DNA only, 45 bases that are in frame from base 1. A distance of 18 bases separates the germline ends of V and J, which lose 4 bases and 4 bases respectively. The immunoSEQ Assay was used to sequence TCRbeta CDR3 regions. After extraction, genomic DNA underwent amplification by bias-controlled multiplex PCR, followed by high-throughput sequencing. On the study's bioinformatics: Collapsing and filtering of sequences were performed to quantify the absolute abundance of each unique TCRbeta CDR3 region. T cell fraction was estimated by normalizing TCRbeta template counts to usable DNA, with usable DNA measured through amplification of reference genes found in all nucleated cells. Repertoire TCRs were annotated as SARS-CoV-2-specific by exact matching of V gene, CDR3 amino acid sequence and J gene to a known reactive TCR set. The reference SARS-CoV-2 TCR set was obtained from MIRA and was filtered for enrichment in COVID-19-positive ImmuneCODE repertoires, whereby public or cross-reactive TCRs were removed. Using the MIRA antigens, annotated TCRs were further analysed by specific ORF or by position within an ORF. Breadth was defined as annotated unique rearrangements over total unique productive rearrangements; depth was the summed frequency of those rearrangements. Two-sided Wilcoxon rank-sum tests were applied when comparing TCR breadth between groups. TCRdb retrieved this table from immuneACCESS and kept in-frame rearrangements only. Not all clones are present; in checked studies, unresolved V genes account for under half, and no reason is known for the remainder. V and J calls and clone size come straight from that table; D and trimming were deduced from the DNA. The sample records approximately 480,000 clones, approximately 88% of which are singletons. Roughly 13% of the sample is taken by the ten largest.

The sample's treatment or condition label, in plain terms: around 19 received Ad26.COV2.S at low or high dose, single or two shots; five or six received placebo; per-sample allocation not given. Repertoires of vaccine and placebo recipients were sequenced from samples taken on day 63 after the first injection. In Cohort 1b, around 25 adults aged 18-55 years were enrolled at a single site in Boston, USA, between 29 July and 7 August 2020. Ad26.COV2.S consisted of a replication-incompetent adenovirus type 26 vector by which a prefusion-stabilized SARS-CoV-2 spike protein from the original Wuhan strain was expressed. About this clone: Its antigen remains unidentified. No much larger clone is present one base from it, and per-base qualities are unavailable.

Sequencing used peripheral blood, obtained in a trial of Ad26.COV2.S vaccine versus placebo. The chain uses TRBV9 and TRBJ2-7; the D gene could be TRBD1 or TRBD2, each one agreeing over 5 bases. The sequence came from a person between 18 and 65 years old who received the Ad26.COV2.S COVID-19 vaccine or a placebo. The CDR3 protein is CASSPTSGSRYEQYF. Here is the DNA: TGTGCCAGCAGCCCGACTTCAGGGAGCAGGTACGAGCAGTACTTC. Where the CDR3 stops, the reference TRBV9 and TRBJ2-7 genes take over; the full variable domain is DSGVTQTPKHLITATGQRVTLRCSPRSGDLSVYWYQQSLDQGLQFLIQYYNGEERAKGNILERFSAQQFPDLHSELNLSSLELGDSALYFCASSPTSGSRYEQYFGPGTRLTVT.